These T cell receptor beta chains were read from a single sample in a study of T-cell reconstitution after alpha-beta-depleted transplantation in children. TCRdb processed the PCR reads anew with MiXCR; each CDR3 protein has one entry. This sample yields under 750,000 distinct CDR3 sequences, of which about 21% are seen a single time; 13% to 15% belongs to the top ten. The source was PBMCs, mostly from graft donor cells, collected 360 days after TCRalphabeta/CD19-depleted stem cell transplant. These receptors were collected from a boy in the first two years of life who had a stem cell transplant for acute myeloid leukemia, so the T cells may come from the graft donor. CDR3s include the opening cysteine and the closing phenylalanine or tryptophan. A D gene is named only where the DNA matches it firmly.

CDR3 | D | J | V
CSAPLFGTQYF | NA | TRBJ2-3 | TRBV20-1
CASGSATNEKLFF | NA | TRBJ1-4 | TRBV7-9
CSADRAASTDTQYF | NA | TRBJ2-3 | TRBV20-1
CASSPLLTSGGAQETQYF | TRBD2 | TRBJ2-5 | TRBV11-1
CASAPEALTNEKLFF | NA | TRBJ1-4 | TRBV6-1
CASSIRGDNTGELFF | TRBD2 | TRBJ2-2 | TRBV19
CSASSTPAMVDTQYF | NA | TRBJ2-3 | TRBV20-1
CASSLNLRITGGKGEKLFF | NA | TRBJ1-4 | TRBV11-2
CASKPLGGGATEAFF | NA | TRBJ1-1 | TRBV6-1
CASSYGRKFTEAFF | NA | TRBJ1-1 | TRBV6-2/TRBV6-3
CASSYSSEADTQYF | NA | TRBJ2-3 | TRBV6-5
CASSSYKSDTQYF | NA | TRBJ2-3 | TRBV7-9
CASSLGTDRSEQFF | NA | TRBJ2-1 | TRBV5-1
CASSEGRSLNTEAFF | NA | TRBJ1-1 | TRBV4-3
CASSIGQGGGANYGYTF | TRBD1 | TRBJ1-2 | TRBV5-1
CASSYRGGHGKLFF | NA | TRBJ1-4 | TRBV6-5
CASSLDTAIQYF | NA | TRBJ2-4 | TRBV7-2
CASSFELAGDDYNEQFF | TRBD2 | TRBJ2-1 | TRBV12-3/TRBV12-4
CASTVSPDNEQFF | NA | TRBJ2-1 | TRBV27
CASSSPTGYTEAFF | NA | TRBJ1-1 | TRBV6-2/TRBV6-3
CSARLLAGAYEQYF | TRBD2 | TRBJ2-7 | TRBV20-1
CASSPAGMEYNEQFF | NA | TRBJ2-1 | TRBV18
CASSQEEGQNYGYTF | NA | TRBJ1-2 | TRBV4-2
CSVGQGPNYGYTF | TRBD1 | TRBJ1-2 | TRBV29-1
CASSPRNRGEKLFF | TRBD1 | TRBJ1-4 | TRBV12-3/TRBV12-4
CASSEAGLQINEQFF | TRBD2 | TRBJ2-1 | TRBV6-4
CASSPRGFQETQYF | NA | TRBJ2-5 | TRBV12-3/TRBV12-4
CSAPRTGSYTGELFF | TRBD1 | TRBJ2-2 | TRBV20-1
CASSQDRAGAHSYNEQFF | NA | TRBJ2-1 | TRBV4-3
CASSSRRGETQYF | NA | TRBJ2-5 | TRBV12-3/TRBV12-4
CASSYSSTRGSPLHF | NA | TRBJ1-6 | TRBV6-5
CASSPDGPIRTDTQYF | NA | TRBJ2-3 | TRBV7-3